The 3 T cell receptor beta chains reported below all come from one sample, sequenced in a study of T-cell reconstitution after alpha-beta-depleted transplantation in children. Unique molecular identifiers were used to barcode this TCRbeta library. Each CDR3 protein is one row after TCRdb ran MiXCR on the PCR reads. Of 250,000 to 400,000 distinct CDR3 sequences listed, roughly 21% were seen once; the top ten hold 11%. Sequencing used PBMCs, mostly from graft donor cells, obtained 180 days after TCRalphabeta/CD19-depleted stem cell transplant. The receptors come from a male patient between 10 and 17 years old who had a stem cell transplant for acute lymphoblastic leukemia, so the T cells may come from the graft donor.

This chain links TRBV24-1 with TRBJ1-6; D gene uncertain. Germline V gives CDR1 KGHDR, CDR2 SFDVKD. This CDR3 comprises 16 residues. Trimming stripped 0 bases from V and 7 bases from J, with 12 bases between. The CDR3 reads CATSDLQERVNSPLHF. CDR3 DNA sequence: TGTGCCACCAGTGATTTGCAAGAACGGGTCAATTCACCCCTCCACTTT.

The CDR3 nucleotides are TGTGCCAGCTCGCACGAGAACACTGAAGCTTTCTTT. Protein product: CASSHENTEAFF. The chain combines TRBV12-3 or TRBV12-4 with TRBJ1-1; D is unresolved. The CDR3 length is 12 residues. V was cut by 8 bases and J by 1 base, with 8 bases left in between.

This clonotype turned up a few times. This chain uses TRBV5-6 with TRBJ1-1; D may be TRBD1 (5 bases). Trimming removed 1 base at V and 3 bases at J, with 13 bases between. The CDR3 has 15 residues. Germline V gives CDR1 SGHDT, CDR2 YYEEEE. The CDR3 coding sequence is TGTGCCAGCAGCTTGCCGGGGGTGAGGTACACTGAAGCTTTCTTT. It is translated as CASSLPGVRYTEAFF.